Only a few counts were recorded for the clone carrying this TCR beta chain. The same CDR3 arises from other DNA sequences in this sample as well. The source of the sample is a study of cytomegalovirus exposure and HLA in healthy donors. CDR3 length equals 11 residues. Trimming pared 2 bases from V and 6 bases from J, leaving 5 bases between. CDR1 is MDHEN, CDR2 SYDVKM, per germline. The repertoire was sequenced with immunoSEQ multiplex PCR; TCRdb's copy has only in-frame clones and lacks some. Among under 250,000 clones listed, about 90% were seen once. The sample taken for sequencing was PBMCs. This chain links TRBV28 with TRBJ2-7, with D possibly matching TRBD2 (5 bases). The origin of this receptor is a man between 18 and 29 years old in good health and CMV-seropositive. CDR3 sequence: CASSLEGEQYF. CDR3 coding DNA: TGTGCCAGCAGTTTAGAGGGCGAGCAGTACTTC. The variable domain in full, completed from reference TRBV28 and TRBJ2-7, reads DVKVTQSSRYLVKRTGEKVFLECVQDMDHENMFWYRQDPGLGLRLIYFSYDVKMKEKGDIPEGYSVSREKKERFSLILESASTNQTSMYLCASSLEGEQYFGPGTRLTVT.